These T cell receptor beta chains were read from a single sample in a study of lymphopenia after photon versus proton radiotherapy. Using immunoSEQ multiplex PCR, the repertoire was profiled, and TCRdb retains in-frame clones only, with some absent. The sample holds 20,000 to 25,000 clones, roughly 86% seen once. This specimen consisted of peripheral blood, obtained from a patient treated with photon-based radiotherapy. Receptor source: a woman aged 45-60 years with pancreatic cancer. CDR3s include the opening cysteine and the closing phenylalanine or tryptophan. D genes are given only for firm matches. Rows give clone size only sometimes, using once, few, many, or a class for an expanded clone.

j_call: TRBJ1-1; v_call: TRBV5-6; clone_size: NA; d_call: NA; cdr3_nt: TGTGCCAGCAGCTTGGCACAGAAGAACACTGAAGCTTTCTTT; cdr3_aa: CASSLAQKNTEAFF
j_call: TRBJ1-5; v_call: TRBV4-1; clone_size: NA; d_call: NA; cdr3_nt: TGCGCCAGCAGCCAAGAAGGGGGGCACAATCAGCCCCAGCATTTT; cdr3_aa: CASSQEGGHNQPQHF
j_call: TRBJ1-1; v_call: TRBV10-3; clone_size: NA; d_call: NA; cdr3_nt: TGTGCCATCACCAAACAGAAGAACACTGAAGCTTTCTTT; cdr3_aa: CAITKQKNTEAFF
j_call: TRBJ2-3; v_call: TRBV19; clone_size: NA; d_call: NA; cdr3_nt: TGTGCCAGTAGTATGGGCAGCCGAAGCACAGATACGCAGTATTTT; cdr3_aa: CASSMGSRSTDTQYF
j_call: TRBJ1-2; v_call: TRBV5-1; clone_size: NA; d_call: TRBD1; cdr3_nt: TGCGCCAGCAGCACTTGGGGGGACAGTCCCTGGGGCTACACCTTC; cdr3_aa: CASSTWGDSPWGYTF
j_call: TRBJ1-2; v_call: TRBV5-4; clone_size: NA; d_call: NA; cdr3_nt: TGTGCCAGCAGCGACGGGGGGGCGGGTAACTATGGCTACACCTTC; cdr3_aa: CASSDGGAGNYGYTF
j_call: TRBJ2-7; v_call: TRBV21-1; clone_size: NA; d_call: NA; cdr3_nt: TGTGCCAGCAGCAAAAGGGAACAGGGGAACGAGCAGTACTTC; cdr3_aa: CASSKREQGNEQYF
j_call: TRBJ1-3; v_call: TRBV15; clone_size: NA; d_call: NA; cdr3_nt: TGTGCCACCAGCAGAAAACAGGGACCTGGAAACACCATATATTTT; cdr3_aa: CATSRKQGPGNTIYF
j_call: TRBJ2-7; v_call: TRBV15; clone_size: NA; d_call: TRBD1; cdr3_nt: TGTGCCACCAGCCCTCCGGGACAGGGGCTTCGAGAGCAGTACTTC; cdr3_aa: CATSPPGQGLREQYF
j_call: TRBJ2-1; v_call: TRBV30; clone_size: NA; d_call: NA; cdr3_nt: TGTGCCTGGAGTGGGGGGGTCCGCGAGCAGTTCTTC; cdr3_aa: CAWSGGVREQFF
j_call: TRBJ2-1; v_call: TRBV5-1; clone_size: NA; d_call: TRBD2; cdr3_nt: TGCGCCAGCGCTCCCCCCTCTAGCGGGATCATAGGGCAGTTCTTC; cdr3_aa: CASAPPSSGIIGQFF
j_call: TRBJ2-1; v_call: TRBV18; clone_size: NA; d_call: NA; cdr3_nt: TGTGCCAGCTCACCAAGTGGGAGCTCCTACAATGAGCAGTTCTTC; cdr3_aa: CASSPSGSSYNEQFF
j_call: TRBJ2-7; v_call: TRBV6-6; clone_size: NA; d_call: TRBD2; cdr3_nt: TGTGCCAGCAGCAAGAACGGGGGGTACGAGCAGTACTTC; cdr3_aa: CASSKNGGYEQYF
j_call: TRBJ1-1; v_call: TRBV6-5; clone_size: NA; d_call: TRBD1; cdr3_nt: TGTGCCAGCAGTAACAGGGACAGGGGTCGCACTGAAGCTTTCTTT; cdr3_aa: CASSNRDRGRTEAFF
j_call: TRBJ1-1; v_call: TRBV4-3; clone_size: NA; d_call: NA; cdr3_nt: TGCGCCAGCAGCCAAGATGATTGGCGGGGTAAGGACACTGAAGCTTTCTTT; cdr3_aa: CASSQDDWRGKDTEAFF
j_call: TRBJ1-2; v_call: TRBV2; clone_size: NA; d_call: NA; cdr3_nt: TGTGCCAGCAGTGAAGGTCCCCCTACGGACTATGGCTACACCTTC; cdr3_aa: CASSEGPPTDYGYTF
j_call: TRBJ1-3; v_call: TRBV6-5; clone_size: few; d_call: NA; cdr3_nt: TGTGCCAGCAGTTACGGAGTCTCTGGAAACACCATATATTTT; cdr3_aa: CASSYGVSGNTIYF
j_call: TRBJ2-2; v_call: TRBV15; clone_size: NA; d_call: NA; cdr3_nt: TGTGCCACCAGCAGAGATTTGGCATCCGGGGAGCTGTTTTTT; cdr3_aa: CATSRDLASGELFF
j_call: TRBJ2-7; v_call: TRBV28; clone_size: NA; d_call: TRBD1; cdr3_nt: TGTGCCAGCAGTTCGACAGGGGGCGCATTCGCGCAGTACTTC; cdr3_aa: CASSSTGGAFAQYF
j_call: TRBJ2-1; v_call: TRBV19; clone_size: NA; d_call: TRBD2; cdr3_nt: TGTGCCAGTAGTATCGGGGGGGGAGCGTATGAGCAGTTCTTC; cdr3_aa: CASSIGGGAYEQFF
j_call: TRBJ2-5; v_call: TRBV5-1; clone_size: NA; d_call: TRBD2; cdr3_nt: TGCGCCAGCAGCTTGGCCCCTTGGGGCGGGGGAGAGACCCAGTACTTC; cdr3_aa: CASSLAPWGGGETQYF
j_call: TRBJ2-1; v_call: TRBV5-1; clone_size: NA; d_call: TRBD2; cdr3_nt: TGCGCCAGCAGCTTTAACTGGGGACTAGCGGGAGGCAACTACAATGAGCAGTTCTTC; cdr3_aa: CASSFNWGLAGGNYNEQFF
j_call: TRBJ1-5; v_call: TRBV19; clone_size: NA; d_call: TRBD1; cdr3_nt: TGTGCCAGTAGCCCACCGGACAGGGCCTTATCAAGCAATCAGCCCCAGCATTTT; cdr3_aa: CASSPPDRALSSNQPQHF
j_call: TRBJ2-6; v_call: TRBV5-1; clone_size: NA; d_call: TRBD2; cdr3_nt: TGCGCCAGCAGCCTAGCGGGAGCTTCTGGGGCCAACGTCCTGACTTTC; cdr3_aa: CASSLAGASGANVLTF
j_call: TRBJ2-3; v_call: TRBV7-6; clone_size: once; d_call: TRBD2; cdr3_nt: TGTGCCAGCAGCTTAGCCGGGACTAGCGGGAGCTGGAATACGCAGTATTTT; cdr3_aa: CASSLAGTSGSWNTQYF
j_call: TRBJ2-5; v_call: TRBV9; clone_size: NA; d_call: NA; cdr3_nt: TGTGCCAGCAGCCTCCTCGACACATCGGGGACCCAGTACTTC; cdr3_aa: CASSLLDTSGTQYF
j_call: TRBJ2-2; v_call: TRBV4-3; clone_size: NA; d_call: NA; cdr3_nt: TGCGCCAGCAGCCAAGACAGGGAAAACACCGGGGAGCTGTTTTTT; cdr3_aa: CASSQDRENTGELFF
j_call: TRBJ2-7; v_call: TRBV18; clone_size: NA; d_call: TRBD1; cdr3_nt: TGTGCCAGCTCACCACCCGGACAGGGGTCCTACGAGCAGTACTTC; cdr3_aa: CASSPPGQGSYEQYF
j_call: TRBJ1-2; v_call: TRBV7-2; clone_size: NA; d_call: NA; cdr3_nt: TGTGCCAGCAGCTTAGACCTGGGGGCGAACTATGGCTACACCTTC; cdr3_aa: CASSLDLGANYGYTF
j_call: TRBJ2-6; v_call: TRBV19; clone_size: once; d_call: NA; cdr3_nt: TGTGCCAGTAGTATGGTCAGGGCTAACGTCCTGACTTTC; cdr3_aa: CASSMVRANVLTF
j_call: TRBJ2-7; v_call: TRBV4-2; clone_size: NA; d_call: NA; cdr3_nt: TGTGCCAGCAGCCAAGATGGCTTCCTCGAGCAGTACTTC; cdr3_aa: CASSQDGFLEQYF
j_call: TRBJ1-4; v_call: TRBV11-2; clone_size: NA; d_call: NA; cdr3_nt: TGTGCCAGCAGCTTCGGCAGGTTCATGGGTGAAAAACTGTTTTTT; cdr3_aa: CASSFGRFMGEKLFF
j_call: TRBJ2-3; v_call: TRBV6-5; clone_size: NA; d_call: NA; cdr3_nt: TGTGCCAGCAGTTACTCGATAGATGATCCGGCCGATACGCAGTATTTT; cdr3_aa: CASSYSIDDPADTQYF
j_call: TRBJ1-1; v_call: TRBV29-1; clone_size: NA; d_call: NA; cdr3_nt: TGCAGCGTTGGCATGGGGGGGATGAACACTGAAGCTTTCTTT; cdr3_aa: CSVGMGGMNTEAFF
j_call: TRBJ1-5; v_call: TRBV12-1; clone_size: NA; d_call: NA; cdr3_nt: TGTGCCAGCAGCTTTTATACGGTGTTCCGGGATCAGCCCCAGCATTTT; cdr3_aa: CASSFYTVFRDQPQHF
j_call: TRBJ2-2; v_call: TRBV19; clone_size: NA; d_call: TRBD1; cdr3_nt: TGTGCCAGTAGGAAACAGGGGTCGAACACCGGGGAGCTGTTTTTT; cdr3_aa: CASRKQGSNTGELFF
j_call: TRBJ2-7; v_call: TRBV19; clone_size: NA; d_call: TRBD1; cdr3_nt: TGTGCCAGTACCGCCGGGACAGCTTCCTACGAGCAGTACTTC; cdr3_aa: CASTAGTASYEQYF
j_call: TRBJ2-1; v_call: TRBV19; clone_size: NA; d_call: TRBD2; cdr3_nt: TGTGCCAGTACTAACCTAGCGGGAAGATACAATGAGCAGTTCTTC; cdr3_aa: CASTNLAGRYNEQFF
j_call: TRBJ1-1; v_call: TRBV4-3; clone_size: NA; d_call: NA; cdr3_nt: TGCGCCAGCAGCCAAGATCTGGGGACCGCGAACACTGAAGCTTTCTTT; cdr3_aa: CASSQDLGTANTEAFF
j_call: TRBJ1-4; v_call: TRBV5-1; clone_size: NA; d_call: TRBD1; cdr3_nt: TGCGCCAGCAGCCAACGGACAGGGCAAGGTGAAAAACTGTTTTTT; cdr3_aa: CASSQRTGQGEKLFF
j_call: TRBJ1-5; v_call: TRBV19; clone_size: NA; d_call: NA; cdr3_nt: TGTGCCAGTAGTCAACCCCAAGGGGCCGGCAATCAGCCCCAGCATTTT; cdr3_aa: CASSQPQGAGNQPQHF
j_call: TRBJ2-1; v_call: TRBV11-3; clone_size: NA; d_call: NA; cdr3_nt: TGTGCCAGCAGCTTAGTTAGCGGAGAAAACAATGAGCAGTTCTTC; cdr3_aa: CASSLVSGENNEQFF
j_call: TRBJ1-2; v_call: TRBV7-9; clone_size: medium-sized; d_call: TRBD1; cdr3_nt: TGTGCCAGCAGCGAACCGGGACAGGAGAACTATGGCTACACCTTC; cdr3_aa: CASSEPGQENYGYTF
j_call: TRBJ2-4; v_call: TRBV28; clone_size: NA; d_call: TRBD2; cdr3_nt: TGTGCCAGCCAACAAGGAGGGGCTAGCGGGGCCAGGTTACAGTACTTC; cdr3_aa: CASQQGGASGARLQYF
j_call: TRBJ1-6; v_call: TRBV4-3; clone_size: NA; d_call: NA; cdr3_nt: TGCGCCAGCAGCCAAGTAACCCCATCCGGGACCGCCAATTCACCCCTCCACTTT; cdr3_aa: CASSQVTPSGTANSPLHF
j_call: TRBJ1-5; v_call: TRBV19; clone_size: once; d_call: NA; cdr3_nt: TGTGCCAGTATCCGCCCAGGGGCCCTGGCTGGATATGGCAATCAGCCCCAGCATTTT; cdr3_aa: CASIRPGALAGYGNQPQHF
j_call: TRBJ2-7; v_call: TRBV6-6; clone_size: NA; d_call: NA; cdr3_nt: TGTGCCAGCAGTTACGGCGGAGGGTCCTACGAGCAGTACTTC; cdr3_aa: CASSYGGGSYEQYF
j_call: TRBJ2-3; v_call: TRBV28; clone_size: NA; d_call: TRBD2; cdr3_nt: TGTGCCAGCAGTTTGGGTTCGGGAGGGAGCACAGATACGCAGTATTTT; cdr3_aa: CASSLGSGGSTDTQYF
j_call: TRBJ2-7; v_call: TRBV7-9; clone_size: NA; d_call: TRBD2; cdr3_nt: TGTGCCAGCAGCCCAAAAGGGAGGGGATCCGAGCAGTACTTC; cdr3_aa: CASSPKGRGSEQYF
j_call: TRBJ1-3; v_call: TRBV29-1; clone_size: NA; d_call: NA; cdr3_nt: TGCAGCGTGACGGGCAACCCTGGAAACACCATATATTTT; cdr3_aa: CSVTGNPGNTIYF
j_call: TRBJ1-5; v_call: TRBV15; clone_size: NA; d_call: TRBD1; cdr3_nt: TGTGCCACCAGCAGACCAACAGGGGACCAGCCCCAGCATTTT; cdr3_aa: CATSRPTGDQPQHF